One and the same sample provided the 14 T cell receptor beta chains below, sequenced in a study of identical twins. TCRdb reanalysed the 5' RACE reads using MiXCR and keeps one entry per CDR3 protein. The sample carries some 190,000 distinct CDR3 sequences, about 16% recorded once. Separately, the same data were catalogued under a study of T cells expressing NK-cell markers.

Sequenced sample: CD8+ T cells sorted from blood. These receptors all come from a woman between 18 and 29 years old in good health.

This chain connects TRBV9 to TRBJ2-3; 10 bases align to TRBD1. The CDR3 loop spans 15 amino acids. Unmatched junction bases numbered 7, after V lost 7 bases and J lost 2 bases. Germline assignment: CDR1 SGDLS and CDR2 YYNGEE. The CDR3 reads CASAAGQGFTDTQYF. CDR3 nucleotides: TGTGCCAGCGCAGCGGGACAGGGGTTCACAGATACGCAGTATTTT.

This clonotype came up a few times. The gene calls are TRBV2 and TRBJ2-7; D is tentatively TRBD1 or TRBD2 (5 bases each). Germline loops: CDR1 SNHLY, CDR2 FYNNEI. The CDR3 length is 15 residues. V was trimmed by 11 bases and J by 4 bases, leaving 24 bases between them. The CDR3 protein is CALGELGAKGYEQYF. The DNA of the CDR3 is TGTGCCCTTGGCGAACTAGGGGCAAAAGGGTACGAGCAGTACTTC.

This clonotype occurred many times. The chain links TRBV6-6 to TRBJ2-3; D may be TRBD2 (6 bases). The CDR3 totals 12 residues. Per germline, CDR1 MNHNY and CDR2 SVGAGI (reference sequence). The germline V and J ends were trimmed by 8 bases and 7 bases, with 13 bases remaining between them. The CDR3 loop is CASARRANTQYF. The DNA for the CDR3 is TGTGCCAGCGCAAGGAGGGCGAATACGCAGTATTTT.

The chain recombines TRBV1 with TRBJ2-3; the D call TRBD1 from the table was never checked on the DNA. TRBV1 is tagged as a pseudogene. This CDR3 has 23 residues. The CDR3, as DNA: TGCGCCAGCAGCCAAGATTGGACAGGGGTTTCCTGGGCAGCGGGAGAACAAGGAGATACGCAGTATTTT. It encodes CASSQDWTGVSWAAGEQGDTQYF.

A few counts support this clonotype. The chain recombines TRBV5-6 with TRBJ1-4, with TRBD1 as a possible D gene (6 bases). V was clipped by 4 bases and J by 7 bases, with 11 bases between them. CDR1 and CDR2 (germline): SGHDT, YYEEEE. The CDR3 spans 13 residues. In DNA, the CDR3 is TGTGCCAGCAGCCGGGGGGCGTCTGAAAAACTGTTTTTT. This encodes CASSRGASEKLFF.

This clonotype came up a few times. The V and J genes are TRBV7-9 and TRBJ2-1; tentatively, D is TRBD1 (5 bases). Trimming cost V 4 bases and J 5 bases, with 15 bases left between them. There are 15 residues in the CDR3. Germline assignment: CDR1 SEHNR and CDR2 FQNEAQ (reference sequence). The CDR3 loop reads CASSSPVQGHNEQFF. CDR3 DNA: TGTGCCAGCAGCTCCCCCGTGCAGGGCCACAATGAGCAGTTCTTC.

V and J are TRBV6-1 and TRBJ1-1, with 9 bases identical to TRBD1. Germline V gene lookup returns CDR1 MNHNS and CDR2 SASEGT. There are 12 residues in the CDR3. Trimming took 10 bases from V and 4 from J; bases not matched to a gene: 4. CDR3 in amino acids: CATLTGGTEAFF. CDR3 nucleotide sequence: TGTGCCACCTTGACAGGGGGCACTGAAGCTTTCTTT.

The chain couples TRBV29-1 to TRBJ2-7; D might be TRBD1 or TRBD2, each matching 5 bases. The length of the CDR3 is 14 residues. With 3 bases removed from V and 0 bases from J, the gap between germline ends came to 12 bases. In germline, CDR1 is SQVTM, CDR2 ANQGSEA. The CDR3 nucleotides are TGCAGCGTTGAGGGTAGAGGGGACTCCTACGAGCAGTACTTC. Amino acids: CSVEGRGDSYEQYF.

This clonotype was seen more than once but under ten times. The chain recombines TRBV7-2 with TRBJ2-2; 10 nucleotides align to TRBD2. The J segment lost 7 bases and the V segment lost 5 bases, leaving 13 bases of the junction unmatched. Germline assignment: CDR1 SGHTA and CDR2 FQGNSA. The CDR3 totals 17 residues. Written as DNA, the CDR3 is TGTGCCAGCAGCCCCCCTTTAGCGGGAGGCGGGGGCGGGGAGCTGTTTTTT. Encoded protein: CASSPPLAGGGGGELFF.

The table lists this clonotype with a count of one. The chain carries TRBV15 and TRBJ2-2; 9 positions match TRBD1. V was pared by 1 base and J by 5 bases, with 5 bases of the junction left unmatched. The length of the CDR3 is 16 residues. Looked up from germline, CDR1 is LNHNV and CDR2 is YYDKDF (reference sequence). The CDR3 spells CATSRGRGQGTGELFF. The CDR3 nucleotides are TGTGCCACCAGCAGAGGTCGCGGACAGGGGACCGGGGAGCTGTTTTTT. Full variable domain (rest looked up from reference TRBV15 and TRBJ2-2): DAMVIQNPRYQVTQFGKPVTLSCSQTLNHNVMYWYQQKSSQAPKLLFHYYDKDFNNEADTPDNFQSRRPNTSFCFLDIRSPGLGDTAMYLCATSRGRGQGTGELFFGEGSRLTVL.

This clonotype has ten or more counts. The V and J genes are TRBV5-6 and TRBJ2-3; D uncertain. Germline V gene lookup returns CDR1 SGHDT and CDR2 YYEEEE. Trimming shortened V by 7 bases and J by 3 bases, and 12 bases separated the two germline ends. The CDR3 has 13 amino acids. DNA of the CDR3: TGTGCCAGCCTCGCCTGGCCGACAGATACGCAGTATTTT. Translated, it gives CASLAWPTDTQYF. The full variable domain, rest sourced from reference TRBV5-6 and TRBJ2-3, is DAGVTQSPTHLIKTRGQQVTLRCSPKSGHDTVSWYQQALGQGPQFIFQYYEEEERQRGNFPDRFSGHQFPNYSSELNVNALLLGDSALYLCASLAWPTDTQYFGPGTRLTVL.

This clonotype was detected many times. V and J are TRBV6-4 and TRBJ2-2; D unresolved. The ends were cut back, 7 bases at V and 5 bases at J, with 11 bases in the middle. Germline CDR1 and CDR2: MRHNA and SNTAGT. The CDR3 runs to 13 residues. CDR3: CASTPGDTGELFF. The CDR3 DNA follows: TGTGCCAGCACCCCAGGAGATACCGGGGAGCTGTTTTTT.

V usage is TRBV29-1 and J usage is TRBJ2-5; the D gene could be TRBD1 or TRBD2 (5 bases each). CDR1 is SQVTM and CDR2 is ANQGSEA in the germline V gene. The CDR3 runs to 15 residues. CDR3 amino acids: CTVTWTGTATQTQYF. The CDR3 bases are TGCACCGTGACCTGGACCGGGACCGCGACGCAGACCCAGTACTTC. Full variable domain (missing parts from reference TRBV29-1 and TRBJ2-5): SAVISQKPSRDICQRGTSLTIQCQVDSQVTMMFWYRQQPGQSLTLIATANQGSEATYESGFVIDKFPISRPNLTFSTLTVSNMSPEDSSIYLCTVTWTGTATQTQYFGPGTRLLVL.

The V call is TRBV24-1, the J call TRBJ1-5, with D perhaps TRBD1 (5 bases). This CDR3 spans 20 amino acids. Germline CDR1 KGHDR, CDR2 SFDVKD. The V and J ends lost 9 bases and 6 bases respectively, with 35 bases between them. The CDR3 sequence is CATFYETGTFFLGSVQPQHF. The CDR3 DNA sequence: TGTGCCACCTTTTATGAAACCGGGACCTTCTTTTTAGGGTCGGTTCAGCCCCAGCATTTT.